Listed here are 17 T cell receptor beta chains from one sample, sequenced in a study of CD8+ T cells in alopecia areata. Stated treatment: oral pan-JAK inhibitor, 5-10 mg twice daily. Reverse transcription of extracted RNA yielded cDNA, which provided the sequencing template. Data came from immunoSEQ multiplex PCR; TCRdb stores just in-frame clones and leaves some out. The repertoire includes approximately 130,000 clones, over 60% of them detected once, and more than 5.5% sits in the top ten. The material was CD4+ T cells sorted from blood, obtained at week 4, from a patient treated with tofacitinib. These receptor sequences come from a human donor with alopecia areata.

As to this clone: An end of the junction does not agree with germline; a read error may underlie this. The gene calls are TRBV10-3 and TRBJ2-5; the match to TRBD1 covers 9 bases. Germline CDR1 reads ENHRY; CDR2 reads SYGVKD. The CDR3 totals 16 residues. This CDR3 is CAIRESGQGKQETQYF. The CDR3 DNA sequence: TGTGCCATCAGGGAGTCCGGACAGGGGAAGCAAGAGACCCAGTACTTC.

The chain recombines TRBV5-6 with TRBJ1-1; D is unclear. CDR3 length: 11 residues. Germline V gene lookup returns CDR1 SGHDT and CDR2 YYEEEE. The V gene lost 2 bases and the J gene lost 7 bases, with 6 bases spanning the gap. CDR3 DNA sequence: TGTGCCAGCAGCTTTGACGGTGAAGCTTTCTTT. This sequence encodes CASSFDGEAFF.

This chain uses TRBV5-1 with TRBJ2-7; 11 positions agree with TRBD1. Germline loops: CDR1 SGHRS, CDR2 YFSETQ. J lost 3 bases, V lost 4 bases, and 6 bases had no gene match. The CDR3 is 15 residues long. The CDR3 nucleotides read TGCGCCAGCAGCACCTCCGGGACAGGGGGCTACGAGCAGTACTTC. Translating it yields CASSTSGTGGYEQYF.

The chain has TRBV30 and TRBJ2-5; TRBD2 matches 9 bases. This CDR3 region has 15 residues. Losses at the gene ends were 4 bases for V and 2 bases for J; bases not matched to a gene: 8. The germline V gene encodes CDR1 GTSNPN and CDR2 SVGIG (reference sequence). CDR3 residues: CAWNLLAGTQETQYF. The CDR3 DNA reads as TGTGCCTGGAACCTGCTAGCGGGAACACAAGAGACCCAGTACTTC.

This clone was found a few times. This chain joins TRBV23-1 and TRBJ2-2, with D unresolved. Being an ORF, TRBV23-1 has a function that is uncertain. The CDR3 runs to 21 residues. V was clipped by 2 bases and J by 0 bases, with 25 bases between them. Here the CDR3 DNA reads TGCGCCAGCAGTCAAGCCCCCCGCCACCACGCCACGTTCGCGAACACCGGGGAGCTGTTTTTT. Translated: CASSQAPRHHATFANTGELFF.

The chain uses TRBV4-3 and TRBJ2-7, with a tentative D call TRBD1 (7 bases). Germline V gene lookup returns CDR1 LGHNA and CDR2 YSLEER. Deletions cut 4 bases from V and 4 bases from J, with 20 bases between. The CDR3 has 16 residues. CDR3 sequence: CASSLDPEGASYEQYF. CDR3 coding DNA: TGCGCCAGCAGCCTGGACCCGGAGGGGGCGTCATACGAGCAGTACTTC.

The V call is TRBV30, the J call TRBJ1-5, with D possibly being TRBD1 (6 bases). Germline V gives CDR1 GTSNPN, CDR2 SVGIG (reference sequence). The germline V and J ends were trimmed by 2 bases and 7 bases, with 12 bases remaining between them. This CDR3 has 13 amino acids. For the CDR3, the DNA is TGTGCCTGGAGTTCACAGGGTGGCCAGCCCCAGCATTTT. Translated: CAWSSQGGQPQHF.

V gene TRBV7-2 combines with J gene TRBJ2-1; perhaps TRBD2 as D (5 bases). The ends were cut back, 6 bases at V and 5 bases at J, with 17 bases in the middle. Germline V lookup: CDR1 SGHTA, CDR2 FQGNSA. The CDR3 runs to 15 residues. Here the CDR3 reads CASRKATGYNNEQFF. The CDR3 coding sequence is TGTGCCAGCAGAAAAGCAACGGGATACAACAATGAGCAGTTCTTC.

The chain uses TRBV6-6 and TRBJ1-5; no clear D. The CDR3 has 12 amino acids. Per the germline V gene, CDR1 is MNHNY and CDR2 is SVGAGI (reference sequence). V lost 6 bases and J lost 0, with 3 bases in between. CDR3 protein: CASRNSNQPQHF. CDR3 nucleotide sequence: TGTGCCAGCAGAAATAGCAATCAGCCCCAGCATTTT.

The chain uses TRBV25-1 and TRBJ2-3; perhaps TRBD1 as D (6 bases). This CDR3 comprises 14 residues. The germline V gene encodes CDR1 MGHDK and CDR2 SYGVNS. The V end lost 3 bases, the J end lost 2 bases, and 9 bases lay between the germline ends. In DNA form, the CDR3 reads TGTGCCAGCAGTGACAGGGGTTTCACAGATACGCAGTATTTT. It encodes CASSDRGFTDTQYF.

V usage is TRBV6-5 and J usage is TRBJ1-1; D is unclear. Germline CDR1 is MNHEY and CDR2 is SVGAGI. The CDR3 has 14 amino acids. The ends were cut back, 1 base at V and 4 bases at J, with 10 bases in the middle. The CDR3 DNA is TGTGCCAGCAGTTACTTGGCGGTGGGCACTGAAGCTTTCTTT. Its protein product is CASSYLAVGTEAFF.

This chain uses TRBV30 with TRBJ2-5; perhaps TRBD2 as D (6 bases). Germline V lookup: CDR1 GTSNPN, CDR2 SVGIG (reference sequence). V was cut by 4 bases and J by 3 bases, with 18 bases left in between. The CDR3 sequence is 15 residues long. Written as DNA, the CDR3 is TGTGCCTGGACCCTACATCCGGGAGCGGAAGAGACCCAGTACTTC. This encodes CAWTLHPGAEETQYF.

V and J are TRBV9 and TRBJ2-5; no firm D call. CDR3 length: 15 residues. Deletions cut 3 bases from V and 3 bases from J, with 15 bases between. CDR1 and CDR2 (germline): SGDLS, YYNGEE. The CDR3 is CASSARDNGEETQYF. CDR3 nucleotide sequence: TGTGCCAGCAGCGCCCGAGATAATGGCGAAGAGACCCAGTACTTC.

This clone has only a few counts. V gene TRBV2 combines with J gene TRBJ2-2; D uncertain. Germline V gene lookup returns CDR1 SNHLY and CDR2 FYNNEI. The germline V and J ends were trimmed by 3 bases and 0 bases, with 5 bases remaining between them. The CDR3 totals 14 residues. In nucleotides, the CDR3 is TGTGCCAGCAGTGACACAGCGAACACCGGGGAGCTGTTTTTT. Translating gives CASSDTANTGELFF. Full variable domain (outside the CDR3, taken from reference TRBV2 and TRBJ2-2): EPEVTQTPSHQVTQMGQEVILRCVPISNHLYFYWYRQILGQKVEFLVSFYNNEISEKSEIFDDQFSVERPDGSNFTLKIRSTKLEDSAMYFCASSDTANTGELFFGEGSRLTVL.

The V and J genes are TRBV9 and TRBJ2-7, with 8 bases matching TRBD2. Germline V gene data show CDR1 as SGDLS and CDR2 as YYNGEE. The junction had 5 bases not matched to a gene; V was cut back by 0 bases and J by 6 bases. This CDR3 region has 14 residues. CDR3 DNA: TGTGCCAGCAGCGTAGAGGGACTAGGTTCCGAGCAGTACTTC. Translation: CASSVEGLGSEQYF.

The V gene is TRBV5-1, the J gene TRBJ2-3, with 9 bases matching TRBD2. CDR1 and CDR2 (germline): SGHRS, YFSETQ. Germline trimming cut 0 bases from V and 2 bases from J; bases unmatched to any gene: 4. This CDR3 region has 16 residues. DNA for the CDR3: TGCGCCAGCAGCTTGGCTGGCGGGAGGGCCACAGATACGCAGTATTTT. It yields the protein CASSLAGGRATDTQYF.

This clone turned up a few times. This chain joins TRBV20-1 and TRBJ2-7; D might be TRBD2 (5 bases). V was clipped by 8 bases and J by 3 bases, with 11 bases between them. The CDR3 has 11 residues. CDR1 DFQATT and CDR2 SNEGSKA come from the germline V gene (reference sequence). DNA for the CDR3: TGCAGTAATAGCGAGGACTACGAGCAGTACTTC. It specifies CSNSEDYEQYF.